Included here is one T cell receptor (beta chain) sequence, with context. Its antigen is still unknown. This record comes from a study of siplizumab effects on memory and regulatory T cells. Study-level findings and limits: Memory cells that were CD4+ and unstimulated gave rise to alloreactive sequences, which siplizumab significantly reduced. Naive T cells appeared more varied than memory cells and looked like key alloresponse contributors. Naive or memory phenotype assignment was not possible for roughly 75-95% of proliferating CD4+ or CD8+ clones.

The CDR3 is made up of 18 amino acids. Trimming took off 3 bases at V and 2 bases at J, with 21 bases between the two ends. Germline V lookup: CDR1 SGDLS, CDR2 YYNGEE. Assays examined roughly 100,000 TCR templates per sample. The method was immunoSEQ multiplex PCR; TCRdb's version includes in-frame clones alone and lacks a portion of them. Altogether around 97,000 clones are present, 85% to 95% being singletons, with the ten largest covering approximately 1.4%. The chain is built from TRBV9 and TRBJ2-1; tentative D call: TRBD2 (6 bases). Sequencing was performed on non-Treg CD4+ T cells sorted from blood. The sequence derives from a human donor in good health. The CDR3, as DNA: TGTGCCAGCAGCGAATCTGTATCAGCGGGCGGTGCCTACAATGAGCAGTTCTTC. Its protein product is CASSESVSAGGAYNEQFF.